This TCR beta chain appears in the sequencing data of a study of T-cell reconstitution after alpha-beta-depleted transplantation in children. Broader study findings: Newly produced T cells mostly accounted for T-cell counts and diversity one year post-transplant. Reportedly, alpha-beta T cells present about two months post-transplant originated from several hundred expanded clones of graft origin. TCRbeta diversity was high at day 60 in some patients (a result of surviving recipient T cells and thymic progenitors).

Construction of the TCRbeta library involved unique molecular identifiers. TCRdb reanalysed the PCR reads using MiXCR and keeps one entry per CDR3 protein. Of 240,000 or so distinct CDR3 sequences in the sample, 8.2% were seen once. This clonotype was seen repeatedly, ten times or more. What it recognizes is unknown. CDR1 and CDR2 (germline): ENHRY, SYGVKD. The CDR3 is made up of 14 amino acids. Trimming took 6 bases from V and 7 from J; bases not matched to a gene: 8. The TCR sequence derives from a male patient aged 5 to 17 who had a stem cell transplant for acute lymphoblastic leukemia, so the T cells may come from the graft donor. Sequenced material: PBMCs, mostly from graft donor cells, taken 180 days after TCRalphabeta/CD19-depleted stem cell transplant. The chain is built from TRBV10-3 and TRBJ1-3, with 8 bases fitting TRBD1. In nucleotides, the CDR3 is TGTGCCATCAGGCAAACAGGGGGAGCGAACACCATATATTTT. Translation gives CAIRQTGGANTIYF.